A selection of T cell receptor beta chains follows, all from one sample in a study of cytomegalovirus exposure and HLA in healthy donors. Sequenced by immunoSEQ multiplex PCR; TCRdb stores in-frame clones only, minus some. The sample includes 85,000 to 100,000 clones, around 60% seen only once; the top ten take over 2%. Material: PBMCs. The source of these receptors is a human donor in good health. CDR3s include the opening cysteine and the closing phenylalanine or tryptophan. Each record gives: J gene, D gene, V gene, clone size, CDR3 DNA, CDR3 protein. The D gene is left open where the match is weak. A clone size is listed for some rows: how often the clone was seen (once, few, many), or a class if it is expanded.

j_call: TRBJ1-5; d_call: NA; v_call: TRBV7-2; clone_size: NA; cdr3_nt: TGTGCCAGCAGCCTAGAGGCTCCCGGGGTAGGATACAATCAGCCCCAGCATTTT; cdr3_aa: CASSLEAPGVGYNQPQHF
j_call: TRBJ2-7; d_call: NA; v_call: TRBV10-3; clone_size: NA; cdr3_nt: TGTGCCATCAAGGTTGCGACAGACTACGAGCAGTACTTC; cdr3_aa: CAIKVATDYEQYF
j_call: TRBJ2-7; d_call: TRBD1; v_call: TRBV5-6; clone_size: NA; cdr3_nt: TGTGCCAGCAGCTTGAAGCCGGGACAGGGGAGAGACGAGCAGTACTTC; cdr3_aa: CASSLKPGQGRDEQYF
j_call: TRBJ2-3; d_call: NA; v_call: TRBV7-2; clone_size: NA; cdr3_nt: TGTGCCAGCAGCTTATCTAGCACAGATACGCAGTATTTT; cdr3_aa: CASSLSSTDTQYF
j_call: TRBJ2-7; d_call: NA; v_call: TRBV5-1; clone_size: NA; cdr3_nt: TGCGCCAGCAGCTTCCAACAGGAGGAGCAGTACTTC; cdr3_aa: CASSFQQEEQYF
j_call: TRBJ1-1; d_call: NA; v_call: TRBV7-9; clone_size: NA; cdr3_nt: TGTGCCAGCAGCACTACGTGGGGGAGGGGGACTGAAGCTTTCTTT; cdr3_aa: CASSTTWGRGTEAFF
j_call: TRBJ2-4; d_call: NA; v_call: TRBV11-1; clone_size: NA; cdr3_nt: TGTGCCGGCAGCTCCGTCGGAGCGGGCAAAAACATTCAGTACTTC; cdr3_aa: CAGSSVGAGKNIQYF
j_call: TRBJ2-5; d_call: TRBD2; v_call: TRBV11-3; clone_size: NA; cdr3_nt: TGTGCCAGCAGCTTACCAGCGGGGGGCGGGGAGACCCAGTACTTC; cdr3_aa: CASSLPAGGGETQYF
j_call: TRBJ1-5; d_call: NA; v_call: TRBV10-3; clone_size: NA; cdr3_nt: TGTGCCATCAGAGGACAGCCAGATCAGCCCCAGCATTTT; cdr3_aa: CAIRGQPDQPQHF
j_call: TRBJ1-6; d_call: NA; v_call: TRBV7-3; clone_size: NA; cdr3_nt: TGTGCCAGCAGCTTACAGCAGGCTGAGAATTCACCCCTCCACTTT; cdr3_aa: CASSLQQAENSPLHF
j_call: TRBJ1-1; d_call: TRBD1; v_call: TRBV6-5; clone_size: NA; cdr3_nt: TGTGCCAGCAGTTATTGGGGGACAGGGGGTAACACTGAAGCTTTCTTT; cdr3_aa: CASSYWGTGGNTEAFF
j_call: TRBJ2-7; d_call: NA; v_call: TRBV7-2; clone_size: few; cdr3_nt: TGTGCCAGCAGCCCGGGCGGGGTCGAGCAGTACTTC; cdr3_aa: CASSPGGVEQYF
j_call: TRBJ2-3; d_call: TRBD2; v_call: TRBV7-3; clone_size: few; cdr3_nt: TGTGCCAGCAGCCCAAGTGGACTAGCGGGGTACACAGATACGCAGTATTTT; cdr3_aa: CASSPSGLAGYTDTQYF
j_call: TRBJ2-7; d_call: NA; v_call: TRBV19; clone_size: NA; cdr3_nt: TGTGCCAGTAGTTCAACCGGGACTGTGACCTACGAGCAGTACTTC; cdr3_aa: CASSSTGTVTYEQYF
j_call: TRBJ2-2; d_call: TRBD1; v_call: TRBV5-1; clone_size: NA; cdr3_nt: TGCGCCAGCAGCCGACAGGGGGCAACGAACACCGGGGAGCTGTTTTTT; cdr3_aa: CASSRQGATNTGELFF
j_call: TRBJ2-7; d_call: TRBD1; v_call: TRBV5-1; clone_size: NA; cdr3_nt: TGCGCCAGCAGCTTTTCGCAGACAGGGGTAAGCGAGCAGTACTTC; cdr3_aa: CASSFSQTGVSEQYF
j_call: TRBJ2-7; d_call: TRBD1; v_call: TRBV9; clone_size: NA; cdr3_nt: TGTGCCAGCAGCCGGGACAGCCCCAGCGAGCAGTACTTC; cdr3_aa: CASSRDSPSEQYF
j_call: TRBJ1-2; d_call: NA; v_call: TRBV5-8; clone_size: NA; cdr3_nt: TGTGCCAGCAGCTTGGGTAGACAGCATGGCTACACCTTC; cdr3_aa: CASSLGRQHGYTF
j_call: TRBJ1-3; d_call: NA; v_call: TRBV7-9; clone_size: NA; cdr3_nt: TGTGCCAGCAACCCCCTCGACCGGAGCTCTGGAAACACCATATATTTT; cdr3_aa: CASNPLDRSSGNTIYF
j_call: TRBJ1-2; d_call: NA; v_call: TRBV5-4; clone_size: NA; cdr3_nt: TGTGCCAGCAGCCGAAGGGGGGGCGGGTATGGCTACACCTTC; cdr3_aa: CASSRRGGGYGYTF
j_call: TRBJ1-1; d_call: NA; v_call: TRBV9; clone_size: NA; cdr3_nt: TGTGCCAGCAGCCCCGGCGGGGGCAGGGGCACTGAAGCTTTCTTT; cdr3_aa: CASSPGGGRGTEAFF